One and the same sample provided the 7 T cell receptor beta chains below, sequenced in a study of neurological immune-mediated disorders. A single record per CDR3 protein comes from TCRdb applying MiXCR to the 5' RACE reads. The sample has some 28,000 distinct CDR3 sequences, roughly 25% seen once. The sequenced sample consisted of CD4+ T cells from blood. The origin of the receptors is a man aged 45-65 years with HTLV-1-associated myelopathy (HAM/TSP).

This sequence joins TRBV5-1 and TRBJ2-5; TRBD1 agrees at 7 bases. J gave up 7 bases and V 4 bases, and 16 bases lay outside the gene matches. The CDR3 contains 16 residues. CDR1 and CDR2 (germline): SGHRS, YFSETQ. Here the CDR3 DNA reads TGCGCCAGCAGCCCGTGCCCCGGGACAGACTTAGGGACCCAGTACTTC. Translated, it gives CASSPCPGTDLGTQYF. Complete variable domain (other parts from reference TRBV5-1 and TRBJ2-5): KAGVTQTPRYLIKTRGQQVTLSCSPISGHRSVSWYQQTPGQGLQFLFEYFSETQRNKGNFPGRFSGRQFSNSRSEMNVSTLELGDSALYLCASSPCPGTDLGTQYFGPGTRLLVL.

The rearrangement links TRBV29-1 to TRBJ2-6; D possibly corresponds to TRBD1 (6 bases). Trimming stripped 7 bases from V and 4 bases from J, with 11 bases between. CDR1 is SQVTM, CDR2 ANQGSEA, per germline. The CDR3 extends over 13 amino acids. The DNA of the CDR3 is TGCAGCGCCCAGGGGAACGGGGCCAACGTCCTGACTTTC. Translation gives CSAQGNGANVLTF.

This clonotype was counted ten times or more. This sequence joins TRBV5-1 and TRBJ2-4; D is ambiguous. Germline V CDR1 and CDR2: SGHRS, YFSETQ. This CDR3 is 12 amino acids long. V lost 6 bases and J 3 bases, leaving 7 bases between the germline ends. The CDR3 region is CASKSSKNIQYF. CDR3 sequence (DNA): TGCGCCAGCAAAAGTAGCAAAAACATTCAGTACTTC.

This clonotype was seen ten or more times. The chain is built from TRBV3-1 and TRBJ2-7, with D perhaps given as TRBD1 or TRBD2 (5 bases each). Germline V gene data show CDR1 as LGHDT and CDR2 as YNNKEL (reference sequence). The V end lost 4 bases, the J end lost 1 base, and 23 bases lay between the germline ends. The CDR3 runs to 18 residues. The CDR3: CASSPGALVSIFSYEQYF. The CDR3 coding sequence is TGTGCCAGCAGCCCCGGGGCATTGGTCAGCATATTTTCCTACGAGCAGTACTTC.

This clonotype is labeled medium-sized. V gene TRBV10-2 combines with J gene TRBJ2-5, with D hard to call. This CDR3 has 11 residues. CDR1 is WSHSY, CDR2 SAAADI, per germline. V was shortened by 6 bases and J by 7 bases, with 9 bases between the two germline ends. The CDR3 reads CASSSSGTQYF. The CDR3 bases are TGCGCCAGCAGCTCCTCGGGGACCCAGTACTTC.

This clonotype occurred many times. The rearrangement joins TRBV20-1 to TRBJ1-5, with D uncertain. The ends were cut back, 3 bases at V and 0 bases at J, with 12 bases in the middle. Per the germline V gene, CDR1 is DFQATT and CDR2 is SNEGSKA (reference sequence). The CDR3 contains 15 residues. CDR3 sequence (DNA): TGCAGTGCTAGGGATCCCCTCTATAGCAATCAGCCCCAGCATTTT. It translates to CSARDPLYSNQPQHF.

At least ten counts were recorded for this clonotype. The gene calls are TRBV7-3 and TRBJ2-6; 7 positions agree with TRBD2. V was pared by 0 bases and J by 0 bases, with 5 bases of the junction left unmatched. This CDR3 comprises 18 residues. Germline values: CDR1 SGHTA, CDR2 FQGTGA. Written as DNA, the CDR3 is TGTGCCAGCAGCTTAACGGGGAGGGTTAGCTCTGGGGCCAACGTCCTGACTTTC. Its translation is CASSLTGRVSSGANVLTF.